Each of the 2 T cell receptor beta chains below was sequenced from the same sample in a study of blood T cells in healthy people across ages. A second roughly 7 to 12 cycle PCR used barcoded and J-beta primers. TCRdb re-analysed the 5' RACE reads in MiXCR, keeping a single row per CDR3 protein. The sample holds roughly 1,700,000 distinct CDR3 sequences, 28% seen once. Sequencing was performed on blood. The receptors derive from a woman between 25 and 40 years old in good health.

This clonotype was found many times. V usage is TRBV5-5 and J usage is TRBJ2-3; the D gene is possibly TRBD1 (6 bases). Trimming stripped 4 bases from V and 2 bases from J, with 14 bases between. This CDR3 has 15 residues. Germline V gene data show CDR1 as SGHKS and CDR2 as YYEKEE (reference sequence). CDR3 DNA sequence: TGTGCCAGCAGCCGGATGGACAGAACCACAGATACGCAGTATTTT. Translating it yields CASSRMDRTTDTQYF.

Turning to this clonotype: At one end, the junction sequence differs from germline, possibly due to a read error. The CDR3 DNA is TGTGCCAGCAGCATTGGGGGGGGTTACAATGGGCAGTTCTTC. As protein: CASSIGGGYNGQFF. V and J are TRBV5-6 and TRBJ2-1; TRBD2 aligns across 7 bases. Germline CDR1 and CDR2: SGHDT and YYEEEE. This CDR3 spans 14 amino acids.